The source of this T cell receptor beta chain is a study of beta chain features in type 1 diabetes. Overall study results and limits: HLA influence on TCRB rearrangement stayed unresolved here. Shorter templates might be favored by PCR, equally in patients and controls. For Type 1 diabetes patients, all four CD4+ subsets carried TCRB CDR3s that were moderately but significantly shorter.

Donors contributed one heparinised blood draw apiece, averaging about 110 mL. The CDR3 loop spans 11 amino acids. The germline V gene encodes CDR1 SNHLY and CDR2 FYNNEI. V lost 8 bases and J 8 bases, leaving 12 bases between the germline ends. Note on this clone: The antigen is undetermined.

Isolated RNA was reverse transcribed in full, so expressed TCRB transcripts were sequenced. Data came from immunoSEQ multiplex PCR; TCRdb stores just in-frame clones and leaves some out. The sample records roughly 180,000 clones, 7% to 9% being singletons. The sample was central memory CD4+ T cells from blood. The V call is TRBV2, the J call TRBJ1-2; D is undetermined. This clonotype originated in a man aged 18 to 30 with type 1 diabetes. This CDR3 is CASSLYRGYTF. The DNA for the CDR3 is TGTGCCAGCTCCCTATATCGGGGCTACACCTTC.